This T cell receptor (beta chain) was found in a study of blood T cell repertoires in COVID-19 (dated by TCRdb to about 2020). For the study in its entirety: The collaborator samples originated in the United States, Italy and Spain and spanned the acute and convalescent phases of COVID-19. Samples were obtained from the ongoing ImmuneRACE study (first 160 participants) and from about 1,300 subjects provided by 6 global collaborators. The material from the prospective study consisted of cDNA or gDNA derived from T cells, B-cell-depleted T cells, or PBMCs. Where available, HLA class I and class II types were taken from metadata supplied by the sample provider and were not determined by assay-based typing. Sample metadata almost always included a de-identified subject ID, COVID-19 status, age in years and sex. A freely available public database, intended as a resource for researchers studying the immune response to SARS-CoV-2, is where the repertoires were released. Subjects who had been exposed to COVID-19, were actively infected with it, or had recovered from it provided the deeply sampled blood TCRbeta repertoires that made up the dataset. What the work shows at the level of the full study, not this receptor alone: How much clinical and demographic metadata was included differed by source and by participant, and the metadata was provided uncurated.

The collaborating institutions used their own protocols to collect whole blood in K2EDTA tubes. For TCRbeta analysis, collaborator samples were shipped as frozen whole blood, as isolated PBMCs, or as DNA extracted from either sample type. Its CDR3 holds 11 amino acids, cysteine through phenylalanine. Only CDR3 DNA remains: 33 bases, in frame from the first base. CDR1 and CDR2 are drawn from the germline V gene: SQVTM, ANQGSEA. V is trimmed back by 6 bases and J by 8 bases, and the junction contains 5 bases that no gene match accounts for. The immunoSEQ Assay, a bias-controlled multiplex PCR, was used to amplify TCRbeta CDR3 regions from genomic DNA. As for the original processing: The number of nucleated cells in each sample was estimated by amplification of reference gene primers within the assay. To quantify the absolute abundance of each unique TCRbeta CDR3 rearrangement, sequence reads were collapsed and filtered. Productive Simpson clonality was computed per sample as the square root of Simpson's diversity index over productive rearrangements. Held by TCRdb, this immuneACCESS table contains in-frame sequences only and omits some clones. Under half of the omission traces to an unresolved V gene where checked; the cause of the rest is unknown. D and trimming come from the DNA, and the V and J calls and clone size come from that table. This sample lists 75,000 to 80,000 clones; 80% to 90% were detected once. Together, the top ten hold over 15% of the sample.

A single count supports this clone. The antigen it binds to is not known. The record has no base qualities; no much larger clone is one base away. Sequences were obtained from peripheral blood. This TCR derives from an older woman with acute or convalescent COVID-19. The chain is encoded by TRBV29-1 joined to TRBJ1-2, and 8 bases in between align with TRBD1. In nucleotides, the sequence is TGCAGCGTCGACAGGGGTTGGGGCTACACCTTC. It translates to CSVDRGWGYTF. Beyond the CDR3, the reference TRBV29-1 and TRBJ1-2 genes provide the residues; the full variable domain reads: SAVISQKPSRDICQRGTSLTIQCQVDSQVTMMFWYRQQPGQSLTLIATANQGSEATYESGFVIDKFPISRPNLTFSTLTVSNMSPEDSSIYLCSVDRGWGYTFGSGTRLTVV.